The 18 T cell receptor beta chains below were found in one sample sequenced in a study of cytomegalovirus exposure and HLA in healthy donors. 60 Vbeta and 13 Jbeta primers were used in PCR. TCRdb keeps only in-frame clones here, not all; method: immunoSEQ multiplex PCR. The sample shows 150,000 to 200,000 clones, roughly 85% of them seen only once. Specimen: PBMCs. The source is a boy aged 2 to 10 in good health and CMV-seronegative.

V is TRBV5-1 and J is TRBJ2-5; D may be TRBD1 (6 bases). Germline CDR1 and CDR2: SGHRS and YFSETQ. The CDR3 extends over 16 amino acids. V was trimmed by 0 bases and J by 7 bases, leaving 19 bases between them. CDR3: CASSLVSRPGDGTQYF. CDR3 nucleotides: TGCGCCAGCAGCTTGGTCTCGAGGCCAGGGGACGGGACCCAGTACTTC.

The chain couples TRBV11-3 to TRBJ2-1; 12 bases fit TRBD1. J lost 6 bases, V lost 4 bases, and 1 base had no gene match. The CDR3 is made up of 14 amino acids. CDR1 is SGHNT, CDR2 YENEEA, per germline. The CDR3 region is CASSWGQGANEQFF. Written as DNA, the CDR3 is TGTGCCAGCAGCTGGGGACAGGGGGCCAATGAGCAGTTCTTC.

CDR3 coding DNA: TGTGCCAGCAGGACCGCGGGAAGGGGCGGACCCACAGATACGCAGTATTTT. This translates into CASRTAGRGGPTDTQYF. The chain employs TRBV11-2 and TRBJ2-3; maybe TRBD2 (6 bases). V was trimmed by 6 bases and J by 2 bases, leaving 21 bases between them. The germline gives CDR1 SGHAT, CDR2 FQNNGV. The CDR3 has 17 amino acids. Using reference TRBV11-2 and TRBJ2-3 for the parts outside the CDR3, the full variable domain is EAGVAQSPRYKIIEKRQSVAFWCNPISGHATLYWYQQILGQGPKLLIQFQNNGVVDDSQLPKDRFSAERLKGVDSTLKIQPAKLEDSAVYLCASRTAGRGGPTDTQYFGPGTRLTVL.

The V call is TRBV28, the J call TRBJ1-2; 7 bases map to TRBD1. The V gene's germline CDR1 is MDHEN and CDR2 SYDVKM. With 6 bases clipped from V and 3 bases from J, the junction kept 4 bases outside the gene matches. The CDR3 extends over 13 amino acids. The CDR3 loop is CASRWGQYYGYTF. In nucleotides, the CDR3 is TGTGCCAGCAGATGGGGACAGTACTATGGCTACACCTTC.

J is TRBJ2-3 and V is TRBV28; 9 positions agree with TRBD2. The CDR3 has 14 amino acids. V was pared by 2 bases and J by 4 bases, with 1 base of the junction left unmatched. Germline values: CDR1 MDHEN, CDR2 SYDVKM. The CDR3 sequence: CASSLAGGPDTQYF. DNA of the CDR3: TGTGCCAGCAGTTTAGCGGGGGGGCCAGATACGCAGTATTTT.

Here the CDR3 reads CATSSQDRFYNEQFF. The CDR3 DNA sequence: TGTGCCACCAGCTCCCAGGACAGGTTCTACAATGAGCAGTTCTTC. V usage is TRBV15 and J usage is TRBJ2-1; 7 nucleotides line up with TRBD1. With V trimmed by 5 bases and J by 3 bases, 7 bases remained unmatched. This CDR3 comprises 15 residues. Germline CDR1 reads LNHNV; CDR2 reads YYDKDF (reference sequence).

The J gene is TRBJ2-3, the V gene TRBV30, with TRBD2 as a possible D gene (5 bases). CDR1 and CDR2 (germline): GTSNPN, SVGIG (reference sequence). The CDR3 runs to 15 residues. The ends were cut back, 2 bases at V and 4 bases at J, with 16 bases in the middle. CDR3 sequence (DNA): TGTGCCTGGAGTCCATCGGTCGAGAGGGCAGATACGCAGTATTTT. Its translation: CAWSPSVERADTQYF.

With respect to this clone: A read error may account for a junction end that differs from germline. V is TRBV5-6 and J is TRBJ2-3, with D possibly TRBD1 on 6 matching bases. The CDR3 covers 17 residues. Looked up from germline, CDR1 is SGHDT and CDR2 is YYEEEE. The CDR3 bases are TGTGTCAGCAGATCAAAAAAGGGACACGGAAACACAGATACGCAGTATTTT. This codes for CVSRSKKGHGNTDTQYF. Variable domain in full (rest from reference TRBV5-6 and TRBJ2-3): DAGVTQSPTHLIKTRGQQVTLRCSPKSGHDTVSWYQQALGQGPQFIFQYYEEEERQRGNFPDRFSGHQFPNYSSELNVNALLLGDSALYLCVSRSKKGHGNTDTQYFGPGTRLTVL.

The CDR3 sequence is CAISENIHAYEQYF. CDR3 nucleotides: TGTGCCATCAGTGAAAACATTCATGCCTACGAGCAGTACTTC. The rearrangement uses TRBV10-3 and TRBJ2-7; D is undetermined. CDR3 size: 14 residues. Germline values: CDR1 ENHRY, CDR2 SYGVKD. The germline V and J ends were trimmed by 3 bases and 2 bases, with 11 bases remaining between them.

This clone was recorded a few times. Other nucleotide sequences from this sample produce the same CDR3. CDR3 bases: TGTGCCAGCAGCTTGGTGGGCGGGGGATCCACAGATACGCAGTATTTT. This sequence encodes CASSLVGGGSTDTQYF. The chain combines TRBV5-5 with TRBJ2-3; 7 bases agree with TRBD2. The germline V gene encodes CDR1 SGHKS and CDR2 YYEKEE (reference sequence). Losses at the gene ends were 0 bases for V and 2 bases for J; bases not matched to a gene: 6. The CDR3 totals 16 residues.

The chain employs TRBV27 and TRBJ2-7, with 7 bases aligning to TRBD1. Trimming at V came to 0 bases and at J to 3 bases, leaving 2 bases not matched to a gene. The CDR3 contains 14 residues. In germline, CDR1 is MNHEY, CDR2 SMNVEV (reference sequence). The CDR3 loop reads CASSLSGTDYEQYF. The CDR3 bases are TGTGCCAGCAGTTTATCGGGGACAGACTACGAGCAGTACTTC.

This chain connects TRBV6-1 to TRBJ2-3; the match to TRBD2 covers 13 bases. This CDR3 spans 14 amino acids. The trim removed 10 bases at V and 6 bases at J, leaving 7 bases unmatched. Germline CDR1 MNHNS, CDR2 SASEGT. The CDR3 DNA reads TGTGCCACCGGGACTAGCGGGACAGGTGATACGCAGTATTTT. Its protein product is CATGTSGTGDTQYF.

J is TRBJ1-5 and V is TRBV6-6, with D perhaps matching TRBD1 (6 bases). Germline V gene lookup returns CDR1 MNHNY and CDR2 SVGAGI (reference sequence). This CDR3 has 15 amino acids. Trimming pared 6 bases from V and 8 bases from J, leaving 20 bases between. The CDR3 DNA reads as TGTGCCAGCAGCCCCGACAGGACCCTAAGGGAGCCCCAGCATTTT. Translating gives CASSPDRTLREPQHF.

This chain joins TRBV2 and TRBJ1-1; perhaps TRBD1 as D (5 bases). The CDR3 contains 15 residues. V lost 4 bases to trimming and J lost 5 bases, with 17 bases between them. Germline values: CDR1 SNHLY, CDR2 FYNNEI. CDR3 protein: CASSGVGRLATEAFF. In nucleotides, the CDR3 is TGTGCCAGCAGTGGGGTGGGGCGGTTAGCTACTGAAGCTTTCTTT.

The chain uses TRBV4-2 and TRBJ2-3; 8 positions agree with TRBD2. Germline assignment: CDR1 LGHNA and CDR2 YNFKEQ. Trimming took 0 bases from V and 1 from J; bases not matched to a gene: 3. There are 16 residues in the CDR3. The CDR3 region is CASSQDLRGGTDTQYF. The CDR3 coding sequence is TGTGCCAGCAGCCAAGATCTGCGGGGGGGCACAGATACGCAGTATTTT.

This clone has a handful of counts. The V and J genes are TRBV4-1 and TRBJ1-5, with D possibly matching TRBD1 (5 bases). The germline CDR1 and CDR2 sequences are MGHRA and YSYEKL. The ends were cut back, 4 bases at V and 6 bases at J, with 16 bases in the middle. The CDR3 contains 15 residues. The CDR3 reads CASSPGRRARQPQHF. Written as DNA, the CDR3 is TGCGCCAGCAGCCCGGGACGGAGGGCTCGTCAGCCCCAGCATTTT.

This clone came up a few times. Distinct nucleotide sequences in the sample also encode this CDR3. The rearrangement joins TRBV7-2 to TRBJ1-5; the match to TRBD1 covers 7 bases. With V trimmed by 4 bases and J by 4 bases, 1 base remained unmatched. The CDR3 extends over 13 amino acids. Germline assignment: CDR1 SGHTA and CDR2 FQGNSA. DNA of the CDR3: TGTGCCAGCAGCTACAGGGGAAATCAGCCCCAGCATTTT. It encodes CASSYRGNQPQHF.

This chain joins TRBV27 and TRBJ2-3; TRBD2 aligns across 11 bases. Germline V gene sequence: CDR1 MNHEY, CDR2 SMNVEV (reference sequence). The trim removed 5 bases at V and 1 base at J, leaving 2 bases unmatched. The CDR3 covers 15 residues. This CDR3 is CASSPLAGGTDTQYF. Written as DNA, the CDR3 is TGTGCCAGCAGTCCACTAGCGGGGGGCACAGATACGCAGTATTTT.